The 28 T cell receptor beta chains below come from one sample, sequenced in a study of spatial heterogeneity in lung cancer. MiXCR was run by TCRdb on the 5' RACE reads, yielding one entry per CDR3 protein. The data contain some 47,000 distinct CDR3 sequences, less than 8.5% of them singletons. The time point here: sample taken at primary tumor resection. Whole RNA, which was extracted from tumor, nontumor lung tissue or frozen PBMC, was sequenced without any cell sorting. The specimen comprised PBMCs, sampled at surgery. The receptor source for this set is a female donor with early-stage non-small cell lung cancer.

This clonotype has just a few counts. The rearrangement joins TRBV7-9 to TRBJ2-5; D is perhaps TRBD1 (5 bases). Looked up from germline, CDR1 is SEHNR and CDR2 is FQNEAQ (reference sequence). The CDR3 runs to 15 residues. V lost 5 bases to trimming and J lost 7 bases, with 20 bases between them. In DNA form, the CDR3 reads TGTGCCAGCAGCGTACCCCCAGGGCACCCAGGGACCCAGTACTTC. Protein sequence: CASSVPPGHPGTQYF.

The gene calls are TRBV28 and TRBJ2-3; D unclear. V was trimmed by 7 bases and J by 0 bases, leaving 8 bases between them. The CDR3 is 13 amino acids. CDR1 and CDR2 (germline): MDHEN, SYDVKM. The CDR3, as DNA: TGTGCCAGCATACGGTCTAGCACAGATACGCAGTATTTT. It is translated as CASIRSSTDTQYF.

The CDR3 spells CASTSYEGYNEQFF. CDR3 nucleotides: TGTGCCAGCACCAGCTACGAAGGGTACAATGAGCAGTTCTTC. J is TRBJ2-1 and V is TRBV6-5; the D is unclear. The V and J ends lost 7 bases and 4 bases respectively, with 14 bases between them. Germline V gene data show CDR1 as MNHEY and CDR2 as SVGAGI. CDR3 length equals 14 residues.

This chain links TRBV6-5 with TRBJ1-2; no definite D call. Trimming took off 0 bases at V and 2 bases at J, with 13 bases between the two ends. Germline lookup yields CDR1 MNHEY and CDR2 SVGAGI. This CDR3 spans 16 amino acids. The CDR3 DNA reads as TGTGCCAGCAGTTACTCGAATATGGTACCAAACTATGGCTACACCTTC. This gives the protein CASSYSNMVPNYGYTF.

This clonotype was observed a few times. The chain employs TRBV6-2 or TRBV6-3 and TRBJ2-7, with D perhaps TRBD1 or TRBD2 (5 bases each). This CDR3 contains 15 residues. Germline CDR1 is MNHEY and CDR2 is SVGEGT. The ends were cut back, 7 bases at V and 2 bases at J, with 18 bases in the middle. The CDR3 reads CASKEGQGLTYEQYF. The CDR3 DNA is TGTGCCAGCAAAGAGGGGCAGGGATTAACCTACGAGCAGTACTTC.

This clonotype has only a few counts. The chain joins TRBV7-2 to TRBJ2-3; D gene uncertain. The V gene lost 5 bases and the J gene lost 2 bases, with 17 bases spanning the gap. In germline, CDR1 is SGHTA, CDR2 FQGNSA. The CDR3 contains 16 residues. CDR3: CASSLAVARLTDTQYF. The CDR3, as DNA: TGTGCCAGCAGCCTTGCCGTGGCGCGACTCACAGATACGCAGTATTTT.

V usage is TRBV30 and J usage is TRBJ1-6, with 7 bases aligning to TRBD1. This CDR3 is 13 amino acids long. The trim removed 6 bases at V and 10 bases at J, leaving 9 bases unmatched. Germline values: CDR1 GTSNPN, CDR2 SVGIG (reference sequence). CDR3 in amino acids: CACETGFHSPLHF. The CDR3, as DNA: TGTGCCTGTGAGACAGGGTTTCACTCACCCCTCCACTTT. The full variable domain, rest sourced from reference TRBV30 and TRBJ1-6, is SQTIHQWPATLVQPVGSPLSLECTVEGTSNPNLYWYRQAAGRGLQLLFYSVGIGQISSEVPQNLSASRPQDRQFILSSKKLLLSDSGFYLCACETGFHSPLHFGNGTRLTVT.

This clonotype occurred a few times. CDR3 in DNA: TGCAGTGCTAGAGTAACCTTTGGCAAATACTACTCCTACGAGCAGTACTTC. This sequence encodes CSARVTFGKYYSYEQYF. The J gene is TRBJ2-7, the V gene TRBV20-1; unclear D gene. V was cut by 1 base and J by 0 bases, with 19 bases left in between. The CDR3 covers 17 residues. Germline V lookup: CDR1 DFQATT, CDR2 SNEGSKA (reference sequence).

The chain is built from TRBV19 and TRBJ2-2; D call uncertain. From germline, CDR1 is LNHDA and CDR2 SQIVND (reference sequence). V lost 7 bases and J lost 14, with 20 bases in between. CDR3 size: 13 residues. The CDR3 sequence is CASNPGHTSELFF. In DNA, the CDR3 is TGTGCCAGTAACCCAGGTCATACTTCGGAACTGTTTTTT.

In its sample, this clonotype was seen a few times. The V gene is TRBV15, the J gene TRBJ1-3, with D unclear. In germline, CDR1 is LNHNV, CDR2 YYDKDF (reference sequence). Trimming removed 0 bases at V and 5 bases at J, with 8 bases between. The CDR3 length is 14 residues. CDR3 DNA: TGTGCCACCAGCAGAGATTCTGGGCGAAACACCATATATTTT. Protein product: CATSRDSGRNTIYF.

This clonotype was observed many times. As DNA, the CDR3 is TGCAGCGTTGAAGAAACGGGCACAGATACGCAGTATTTT. It is translated as CSVEETGTDTQYF. The chain joins TRBV29-1 to TRBJ2-3; D gene unclear. Trimming took off 0 bases at V and 1 base at J, with 5 bases between the two ends. CDR1 SQVTM and CDR2 ANQGSEA come from the germline V gene. This CDR3 region has 13 residues.

This clonotype was recorded a few times. V gene TRBV11-3 combines with J gene TRBJ2-1, with D possibly being TRBD1 or TRBD2 (5 bases each). The germline gives CDR1 SGHNT, CDR2 YENEEA. This CDR3 is built from 15 residues. Trimming stripped 3 bases from V and 2 bases from J, with 11 bases between. The CDR3 DNA reads as TGTGCCAGCAGCTTGGAACGGGGCCCCTACAATGAGCAGTTCTTC. Translated, it gives CASSLERGPYNEQFF.

This clonotype has at least ten counts. The chain uses TRBV21-1 and TRBJ2-2; TRBD2, the table's D call, was not compared with the DNA. TRBV21-1 constitutes a pseudogene. The length of the CDR3 is 17 residues. CDR3 nucleotides: TGTGCCAGCAGCCAGTATGCTGCTAGCGGGGCGGTCGGGGAGCTGTTTTTT. Encoded protein: CASSQYAASGAVGELFF.

This clonotype was counted between two and nine times. The CDR3 loop is CASSFGVGTGELFF. The CDR3 DNA reads as TGTGCCAGCAGCTTCGGAGTAGGGACCGGGGAGCTGTTTTTT. The chain combines TRBV7-2 with TRBJ2-2; D unresolved. Trimming shortened V by 3 bases and J by 5 bases, and 10 bases separated the two germline ends. The CDR3 runs 14 residues. Germline V CDR1 and CDR2: SGHTA, FQGNSA.

This clonotype showed up just a few times. V gene TRBV29-1 combines with J gene TRBJ1-2; D ambiguous. This CDR3 contains 12 residues. Germline CDR1 and CDR2: SQVTM and ANQGSEA. V shed 4 bases and J shed 8 bases, with 14 bases lying between them. The CDR3 DNA follows: TGCAGCGTTGGGTCATCCCTCGGCGGCTACACCTTC. Protein sequence: CSVGSSLGGYTF.

The table lists this clonotype with a few counts. The chain has TRBV30 and TRBJ1-6, with 10 bases that match TRBD1. After removal of 4 bases from V and 9 bases from J, the junction contained 3 bases not matched to a gene. Germline V gene lookup returns CDR1 GTSNPN and CDR2 SVGIG (reference sequence). The CDR3 is made up of 13 amino acids. DNA for the CDR3: TGTGCCTGGAACCGGGACAGGGGTTCACCCCTCCACTTT. Its translation is CAWNRDRGSPLHF.

This chain uses TRBV4-3 with TRBJ1-1, with D tentatively TRBD1 (6 bases). Trimming took off 0 bases at V and 5 bases at J, with 16 bases between the two ends. The CDR3 is 16 residues long. Per the germline V gene, CDR1 is LGHNA and CDR2 is YSLEER. The CDR3 spells CASSQDASFQGTEAFF. In DNA, the CDR3 is TGCGCCAGCAGCCAAGACGCTAGCTTCCAGGGGACTGAAGCTTTCTTT.

This clonotype was observed many times. The rearrangement joins TRBV29-1 to TRBJ1-2; TRBD1 matches at 10 bases. V trimming: 3 bases; J trimming: 5 bases; junction bases outside the gene matches: 3. Germline V gene sequence: CDR1 SQVTM, CDR2 ANQGSEA. The CDR3 spans 13 residues. CDR3 residues: CSVDRTGGYGYTF. The CDR3 coding sequence is TGCAGCGTTGATAGGACAGGGGGTTATGGCTACACCTTC.

At least ten counts were recorded for this clonotype. This sequence joins TRBV20-1 and TRBJ2-3; 11 nucleotides line up with TRBD1. CDR3 length: 20 amino acids. The V and J ends lost 1 base and 6 bases, in that order; junction bases with no gene match: 21. The V gene's germline CDR1 is DFQATT and CDR2 SNEGSKA (reference sequence). The CDR3 loop is CSARGPYGTGGELAGDTQYF. The CDR3 DNA is TGCAGTGCTAGAGGGCCGTACGGGACAGGGGGAGAATTGGCGGGCGATACGCAGTATTTT.

This clonotype was seen only a few times. The chain is built from TRBV20-1 and TRBJ2-7; D tentatively reads TRBD1 or TRBD2 (6 bases each). The germline CDR1 and CDR2 sequences are DFQATT and SNEGSKA (reference sequence). The CDR3 extends over 14 amino acids. The V end lost 4 bases, the J end lost 4 bases, and 17 bases lay between the germline ends. CDR3 DNA sequence: TGCAGTGCTAACCCCCAGCAGGGGAGGTACGAGCAGTACTTC. Translated, it gives CSANPQQGRYEQYF.

This clonotype was seen repeatedly, ten times or more. V is TRBV29-1 and J is TRBJ2-5; D is perhaps TRBD1 (6 bases). Germline CDR1 reads SQVTM; CDR2 reads ANQGSEA. Deletions cut 6 bases from V and 0 bases from J, with 11 bases between. This CDR3 has 13 amino acids. The CDR3 region is CSVHRENQETQYF. CDR3 sequence (DNA): TGCAGCGTCCACAGGGAAAACCAAGAGACCCAGTACTTC. The whole variable domain, filled in from reference TRBV29-1 and TRBJ2-5, reads SAVISQKPSRDICQRGTSLTIQCQVDSQVTMMFWYRQQPGQSLTLIATANQGSEATYESGFVIDKFPISRPNLTFSTLTVSNMSPEDSSIYLCSVHRENQETQYFGPGTRLLVL.

CDR3 region: CASSLTGQGGTEAFF. The CDR3 DNA reads as TGTGCCAGCAGCTTAACCGGGCAGGGCGGCACTGAAGCTTTCTTT. The J gene is TRBJ1-1, the V gene TRBV13, with D perhaps TRBD1 (5 bases). The CDR3 is 15 residues long. Between the trimmed V and J ends, which lost 2 bases and 4 bases, there was a span of 14 bases. Germline-derived CDR1 and CDR2 are PRHDT and FYEKMQ (reference sequence).

Many counts were recorded for this clonotype. The chain couples TRBV12-3 or TRBV12-4 to TRBJ1-2; 9 positions match TRBD1. The CDR3 is 14 amino acids. V shed 8 bases and J 3 bases; nucleotides not matched to a gene: 7. In nucleotides, the CDR3 is TGTGCCAGCCAAAACAGGGGGCACTACTATGGCTACACCTTC. This codes for CASQNRGHYYGYTF.

The V and J genes are TRBV7-9 and TRBJ2-5, with TRBD2 identical over 8 bases. Germline V gene data show CDR1 as SEHNR and CDR2 as FQNEAQ (reference sequence). V shed 10 bases, J shed 4 bases, and the junction held 11 bases outside the gene matches. The CDR3 is 14 amino acids. The CDR3, as DNA: TGTGCCACCAGTGGGGGACTAGATAGAGAGACCCAGTACTTC. This gives the protein CATSGGLDRETQYF. The full variable domain, completed using reference TRBV7-9 and TRBJ2-5, is DTGVSQNPRHKITKRGQNVTFRCDPISEHNRLYWYRQTLGQGPEFLTYFQNEAQLEKSRLLSDRFSAERPKGSFSTLEIQRTEQGDSAMYLCATSGGLDRETQYFGPGTRLLVL.

CDR3 DNA sequence: TGTGCCAGCAGCCAAGATAACTGGGCGAACACTGAAGCTTTCTTT. Protein product: CASSQDNWANTEAFF. J is TRBJ1-1 and V is TRBV14; D is uncertain. The V end lost 0 bases, the J end lost 1 base, and 9 bases lay between the germline ends. CDR3 length equals 15 residues. CDR1 is SGHDN and CDR2 is FVKESK in the germline V gene.

The chain uses TRBV11-2 and TRBJ1-2; the D gene is possibly TRBD1 (6 bases). Germline assignment: CDR1 SGHAT and CDR2 FQNNGV. The CDR3 has 15 residues. V was trimmed by 6 bases and J by 12 bases, leaving 26 bases between them. Here the CDR3 reads CASRRNPGAPGGDTF. The CDR3 bases are TGTGCCAGCAGACGTAACCCCGGGGCCCCCGGGGGCGACACCTTC.

Points on this clonotype: This may arise from a read error, as a much more abundant clone is one base away. J is TRBJ1-1 and V is TRBV29-1; D is unresolved. CDR3 length equals 13 residues. Germline V CDR1 and CDR2: SQVTM, ANQGSEA. The CDR3 nucleotides read TGCAGCGTCAGAGCATTTCCGAACACTAAAGCTTTCTTT. It yields the protein CSVRAFPNTKAFF.

This clonotype was observed a handful of times. The gene calls are TRBV7-8 and TRBJ2-7, with 7 positions matching TRBD2. In germline, CDR1 is SGHVS, CDR2 FQNEAQ. The CDR3 is 16 amino acids. J was trimmed by 0 bases and V by 1 base; bases with no gene match: 6. CDR3 DNA: TGTGCCAGCAGCTTAGTCGGCGGGAGTAGCTCCTACGAGCAGTACTTC. As protein: CASSLVGGSSSYEQYF.